This TCR beta chain was observed in a study of lymphopenia after photon versus proton radiotherapy. CDR1 SNHLY and CDR2 FYNNEI come from the germline V gene. The CDR3 loop spans 14 amino acids. The V and J ends lost 4 bases and 8 bases respectively, with 14 bases between them. Data came from immunoSEQ multiplex PCR; TCRdb stores just in-frame clones and leaves some out. Of 25,000 to 35,000 clones listed, approximately 90% are singletons. Sequencing was performed on peripheral blood, taken from a patient treated with proton-based radiotherapy. This chain joins TRBV2 and TRBJ1-4; no clear D. The clonotype comes from an older woman with cholangiocarcinoma. Some clones in this sample may be carry-over from other donors' samples. This CDR3 is CASSGGISREKLFF. CDR3 nucleotide sequence: TGTGCCAGCAGTGGCGGGATCTCCCGGGAAAAACTGTTTTTT. Full variable domain (rest looked up from reference TRBV2 and TRBJ1-4): EPEVTQTPSHQVTQMGQEVILRCVPISNHLYFYWYRQILGQKVEFLVSFYNNEISEKSEIFDDQFSVERPDGSNFTLKIRSTKLEDSAMYFCASSGGISREKLFFGSGTQLSVL.